Following are 4 T cell receptor beta chains from one sample sequenced in a study of blood T cell repertoires in COVID-19 (dated by TCRdb to 2018 to 2020). The library was generated by the immunoSEQ multiplex PCR assay. The immuneACCESS repertoire file appears here via TCRdb, limited to in-frame rearrangements. These files lack a portion of the clones; in checked studies, under half of the deficit traces to unresolved V genes, and the cause of the others is not known. Within this sample are more than 130,000 clones, with more than 80% of them counted one time only. The ten largest clones capture almost 6.5% of the sample. Sequencing was carried out using peripheral blood. These TCRs come from a human donor in a cohort sampled during active COVID-19.

This clone was counted between two and nine times. The gene calls are TRBV7-2 and TRBJ2-3; 10 bases match TRBD2. Germline values: CDR1 SGHTA, CDR2 FQGNSA. The V and J ends lost 5 bases and 0 bases, in that order; junction bases with no gene match: 11. This CDR3 spans 18 amino acids. CDR3 DNA sequence: TGTGCCAGCAGCCCGCTGCAGGCTAGCGGGGGCAGCACAGATACGCAGTATTTT. Encoded protein: CASSPLQASGGSTDTQYF.

This chain links TRBV4-2 with TRBJ2-1; TRBD2 matches at 11 bases. CDR1 is LGHNA, CDR2 YNFKEQ, per germline. With V trimmed by 6 bases and J by 9 bases, 16 bases remained unmatched. This CDR3 has 17 amino acids. The CDR3 bases are TGTGCCAGCAGACCGGGGGTAGCGGGGGGGCCTTTCAGTGAGCAGTTCTTC. Its protein is CASRPGVAGGPFSEQFF.

The gene calls are TRBV6-2 or TRBV6-3 and TRBJ1-2; possibly TRBD1 for D (6 bases). The CDR3 covers 14 residues. Germline CDR1 reads MNHEY; CDR2 reads SVGEGT. Trimming removed 2 bases from V and 3 bases from J, with 10 bases in between. CDR3 nucleotide sequence: TGTGCCAGCAGTTACGGACAGAGGGACTATGGCTACACCTTC. Protein sequence: CASSYGQRDYGYTF.

The genes are TRBV27 and TRBJ2-1; D not certain. Looked up from germline, CDR1 is MNHEY and CDR2 is SMNVEV (reference sequence). Trimming removed 1 base at V and 0 bases at J, with 7 bases between. The CDR3 runs to 15 residues. DNA for the CDR3: TGTGCCAGCAGTTTATACACCCGCTCCTACAATGAGCAGTTCTTC. This translates into CASSLYTRSYNEQFF.